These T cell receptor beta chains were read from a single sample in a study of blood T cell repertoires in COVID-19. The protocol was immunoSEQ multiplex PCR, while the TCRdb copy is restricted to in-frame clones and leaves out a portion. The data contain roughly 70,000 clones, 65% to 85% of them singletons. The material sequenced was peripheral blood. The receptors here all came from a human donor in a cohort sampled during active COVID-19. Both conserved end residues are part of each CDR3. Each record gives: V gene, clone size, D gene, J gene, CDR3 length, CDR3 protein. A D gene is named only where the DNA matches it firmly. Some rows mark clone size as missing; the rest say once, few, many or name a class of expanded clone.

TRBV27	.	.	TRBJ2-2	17	CASSSNPVALNTGELFF
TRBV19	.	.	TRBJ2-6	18	CASTSFWKGSSGANVLTF
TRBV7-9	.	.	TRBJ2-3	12	CASSFQLDTQYF
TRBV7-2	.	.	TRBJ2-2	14	CASSLQGNTGELFF
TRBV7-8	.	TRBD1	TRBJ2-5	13	CASSRGTEETQYF
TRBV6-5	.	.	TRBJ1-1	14	CASSFRQPNTEAFF
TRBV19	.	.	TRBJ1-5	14	CASTGPYSNQPQHF
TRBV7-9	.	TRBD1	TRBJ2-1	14	CASSLLAQGHEQFF
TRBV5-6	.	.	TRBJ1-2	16	CASSSKGGTRVYGYTF
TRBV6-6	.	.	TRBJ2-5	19	CASSRHLLKGFPVQETQYF
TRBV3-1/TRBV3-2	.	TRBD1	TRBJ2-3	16	CASSQSGTGGTDTQYF
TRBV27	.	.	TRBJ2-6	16	CASSLVTPSGANVLTF
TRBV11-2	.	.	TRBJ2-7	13	CASSLAHRDEQYF
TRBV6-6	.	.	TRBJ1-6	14	CASDSGVENSPLHF
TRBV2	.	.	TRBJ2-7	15	CASGRGQISSYEQYF
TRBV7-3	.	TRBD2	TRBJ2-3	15	CASSSSGVSTDTQYF
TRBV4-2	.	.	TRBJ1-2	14	CASSQDGPGWGYTF
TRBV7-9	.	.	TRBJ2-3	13	CASSLPTGDTQYF
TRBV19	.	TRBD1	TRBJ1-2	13	CATKRQGPYGYTF
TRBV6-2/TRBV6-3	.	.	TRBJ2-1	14	CASSSPRWGDEQFF
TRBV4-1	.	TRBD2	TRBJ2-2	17	CASSQGLAGANYGELFF
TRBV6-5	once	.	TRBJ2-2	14	CASSKSSNTGELFF
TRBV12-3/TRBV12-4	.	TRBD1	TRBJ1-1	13	CASRATGRTEAFF
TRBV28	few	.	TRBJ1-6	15	CASSSTAQDSEALHF
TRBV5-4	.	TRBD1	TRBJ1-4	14	CASSGQGRDEKLFF
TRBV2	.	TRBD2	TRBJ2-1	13	CASSPGGGYKQFF
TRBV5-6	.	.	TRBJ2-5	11	CASSSGGPGYF
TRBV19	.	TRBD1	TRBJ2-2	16	CASSKNRGFDTGELFF
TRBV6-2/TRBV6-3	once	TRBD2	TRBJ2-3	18	CASSYQTSGGTRTDTQYF
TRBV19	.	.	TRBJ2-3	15	CASSMWQRTTDTQYF
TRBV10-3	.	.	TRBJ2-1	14	CAISSDGGFYEQFF
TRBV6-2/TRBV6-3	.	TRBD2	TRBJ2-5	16	CASSYGLAGDIETQYF
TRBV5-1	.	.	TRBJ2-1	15	CASSLDGSSYNEQFF
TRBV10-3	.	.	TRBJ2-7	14	CAISAAGQPYEQYF
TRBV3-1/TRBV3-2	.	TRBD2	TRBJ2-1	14	CASSPDGGASEQFF
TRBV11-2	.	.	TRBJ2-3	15	CASSLGSGRTDTQYF
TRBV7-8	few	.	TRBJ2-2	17	CASSGELAVRVPGELFF
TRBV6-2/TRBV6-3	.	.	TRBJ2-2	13	CASSTEVYGELFF
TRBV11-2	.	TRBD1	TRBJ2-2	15	CASSLGTGYTGELFF
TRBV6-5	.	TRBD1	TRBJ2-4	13	CASRRDRVGIQYF
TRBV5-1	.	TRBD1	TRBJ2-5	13	CASNPTGEETQYF
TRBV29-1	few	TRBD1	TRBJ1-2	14	CSAVTGTGQGGYTF